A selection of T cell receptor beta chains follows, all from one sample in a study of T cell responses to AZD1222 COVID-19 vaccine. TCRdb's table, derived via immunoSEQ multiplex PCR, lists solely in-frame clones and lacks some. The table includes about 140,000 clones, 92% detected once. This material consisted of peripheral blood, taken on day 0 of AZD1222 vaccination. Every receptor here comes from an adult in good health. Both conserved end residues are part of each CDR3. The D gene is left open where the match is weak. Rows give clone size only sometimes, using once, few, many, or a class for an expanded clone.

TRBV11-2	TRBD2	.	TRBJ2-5	CASSPIAGVGETQYF	TGTGCCAGCAGCCCCATAGCGGGAGTAGGAGAGACCCAGTACTTC
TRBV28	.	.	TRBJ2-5	CASSFLETQYF	TGTGCCAGCAGTTTTTTAGAGACCCAGTACTTC
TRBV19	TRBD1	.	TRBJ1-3	CASSLSPGQGAGGNTIYF	TGTGCCAGTAGTCTTTCTCCGGGACAGGGGGCCGGTGGAAACACCATATATTTT
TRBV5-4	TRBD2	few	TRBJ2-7	CASSLITEFRLAGVEQYF	TGTGCCAGCAGCTTGATAACAGAGTTCAGACTAGCGGGAGTCGAGCAGTACTTC
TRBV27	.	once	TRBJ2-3	CASSWRPLDTQYF	TGTGCCAGCAGTTGGCGGCCGTTGGATACGCAGTATTTT
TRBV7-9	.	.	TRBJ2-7	CASSLASAFSYEQYF	TGTGCCAGCAGCTTAGCTAGTGCATTTTCCTACGAGCAGTACTTC
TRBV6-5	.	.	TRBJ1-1	CASSPIGTEAFF	TGTGCCAGCAGTCCAATAGGGACTGAAGCTTTCTTT
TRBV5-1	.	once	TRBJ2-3	CASNIRGARTDTQYF	TGCGCCAGCAACATCCGGGGGGCCCGCACAGATACGCAGTATTTT
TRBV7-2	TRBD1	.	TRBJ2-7	CASSLGTGSFYEQYF	TGTGCCAGCAGCCTCGGGACAGGGTCCTTCTACGAGCAGTACTTC
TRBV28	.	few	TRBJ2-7	CASSRLYEQYF	TGTGCCAGCAGCCGCTTATACGAGCAGTACTTC
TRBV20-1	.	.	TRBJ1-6	CSAREGSPLHF	TGCAGTGCTAGAGAGGGATCACCCCTCCACTTT
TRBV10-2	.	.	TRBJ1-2	CASRGDFETANYGYTF	TGCGCCAGCAGAGGAGACTTTGAGACAGCAAACTATGGCTACACCTTC
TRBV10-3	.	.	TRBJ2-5	CAIGAGAGSEYF	TGTGCCATCGGAGCAGGGGCGGGGTCCGAGTACTTC
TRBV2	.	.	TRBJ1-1	CASRQGETTEAFF	TGTGCCAGCAGACAAGGAGAAACCACTGAAGCTTTCTTT
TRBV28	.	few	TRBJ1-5	CASSLGSQPQHF	TGTGCCAGCAGTCTGGGGTCTCAGCCCCAGCATTTT
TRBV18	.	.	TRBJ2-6	CASSPAGSNIGIRSGANVLTF	TGTGCCAGCTCACCGGCGGGGTCCAACATCGGTATACGCTCTGGGGCCAACGTCCTGACTTTC
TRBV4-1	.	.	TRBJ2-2	CASSPPTSSGELFF	TGCGCCAGCAGCCCTCCAACTAGCTCCGGGGAGCTGTTTTTT
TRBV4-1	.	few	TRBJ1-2	CASSPGTALTYTF	TGCGCCAGCAGCCCCGGGACGGCCCTGACCTACACCTTC
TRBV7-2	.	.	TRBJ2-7	CASSTPTGTYEQYF	TGTGCCAGCAGCACCCCGACAGGTACCTACGAGCAGTACTTC
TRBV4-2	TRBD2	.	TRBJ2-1	CASSQDTAGGDNEQFF	TGTGCCAGCAGCCAAGATACGGCGGGGGGCGACAATGAGCAGTTCTTC
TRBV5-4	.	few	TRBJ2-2	CASSLGGGGTGELFF	TGTGCCAGCAGCTTGGGAGGAGGGGGCACCGGGGAGCTGTTTTTT
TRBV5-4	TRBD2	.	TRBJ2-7	CASSLVAGGQSEQYF	TGTGCCAGCAGCTTGGTAGCGGGAGGGCAGAGCGAGCAGTACTTC
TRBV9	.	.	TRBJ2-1	CASSSRVVDEQFF	TGTGCCAGCAGCTCAAGAGTAGTCGATGAGCAGTTCTTC
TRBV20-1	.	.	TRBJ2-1	CSVRSVREQFF	TGCAGCGTAAGGTCGGTCAGGGAGCAGTTCTTC
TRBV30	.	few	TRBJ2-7	CAWRPESSYEQYF	TGTGCCTGGAGGCCTGAGAGCTCCTACGAGCAGTACTTC
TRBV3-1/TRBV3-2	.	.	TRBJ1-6	CASSQVGAGNSPLHF	TGTGCCAGCAGCCAAGTGGGGGCAGGGAACTCACCCCTCCACTTT
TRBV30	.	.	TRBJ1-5	CAWGQDSNQPQHF	TGTGCCTGGGGGCAGGATAGCAATCAGCCCCAGCATTTT
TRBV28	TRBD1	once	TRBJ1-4	CASSPLDRLNEKLFF	TGTGCCAGCAGTCCCCTGGACAGGCTGAATGAAAAACTGTTTTTT
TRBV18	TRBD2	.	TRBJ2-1	CASSGTSGMTNEQFF	TGTGCCAGCTCAGGGACTAGCGGGATGACGAATGAGCAGTTCTTC
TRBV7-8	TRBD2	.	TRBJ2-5	CASSSTSGGLQETQYF	TGTGCCAGCAGCTCGACTAGCGGGGGGCTTCAAGAGACCCAGTACTTC
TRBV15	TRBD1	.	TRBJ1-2	CATRRTIYGTGGFYGYTF	TGTGCCACCCGTAGAACAATTTACGGGACAGGGGGATTCTATGGCTACACCTTC
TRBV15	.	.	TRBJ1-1	CATSRVGRDTEAFF	TGTGCCACCAGCAGAGTCGGCAGGGACACTGAAGCTTTCTTT
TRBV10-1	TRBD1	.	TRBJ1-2	CASSESVQGEGYTF	TGCGCCAGCAGTGAGTCGGTTCAGGGGGAGGGCTACACCTTC
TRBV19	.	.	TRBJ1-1	CASSIRQVGNTEAFF	TGTGCCAGTAGTATAAGGCAGGTGGGGAACACTGAAGCTTTCTTT
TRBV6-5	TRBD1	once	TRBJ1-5	CASSPSTGVQPQHF	TGTGCCAGCAGCCCGTCGACAGGGGTTCAGCCCCAGCATTTT
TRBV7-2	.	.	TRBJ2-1	CASSLEDEQFF	TGTGCCAGCAGCCTAGAGGATGAGCAGTTCTTC
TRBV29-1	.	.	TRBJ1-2	CSVANSDGNYGYTF	TGCAGCGTCGCTAATTCGGACGGAAACTATGGCTACACCTTC
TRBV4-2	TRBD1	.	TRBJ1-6	CASSPIQGGYNSPLHF	TGTGCCAGCAGCCCCATTCAGGGGGGTTATAATTCACCCCTCCACTTT
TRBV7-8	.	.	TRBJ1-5	CASSLGDGSNQPQRF	TGTGCCAGCAGCTTAGGCGACGGTAGCAATCAGCCCCAGCGTTTT
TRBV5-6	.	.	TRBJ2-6	CASSLLQGSGANVLTF	TGTGCCAGCAGCCTACTTCAGGGGAGCGGGGCCAACGTCCTGACTTTC
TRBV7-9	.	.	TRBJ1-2	CAGRRENNYGYTF	TGTGCCGGCCGCAGGGAGAATAACTATGGCTACACCTTC
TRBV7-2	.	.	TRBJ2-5	CASSLAGVQETQYF	TGTGCCAGCAGCTTAGCGGGGGTTCAAGAGACCCAGTACTTC
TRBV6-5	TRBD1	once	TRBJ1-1	CASSPGTGLNTEAFF	TGTGCCAGCAGTCCCGGGACAGGGTTGAACACTGAAGCTTTCTTT